This record looks at one T cell receptor beta chain sequence and its context. This specimen comes from a study of blood T cell repertoires in COVID-19. Background on the study: Both acute and convalescent COVID-19 samples were obtained from the United States, Italy and Spain. T cells, B-cell-depleted T cells, or PBMCs supplied cDNA or gDNA.

Losses at the gene ends were 1 base for V and 5 bases for J; bases not matched to a gene: 4. CDR1 is SEHNR and CDR2 is FQNEAQ in the germline V gene (reference sequence). The CDR3 consists of 15 residues. As processed by the authors: Estimation of nucleated cell counts was performed using reference gene primer amplification. Assay: immunoSEQ multiplex PCR; the TCRdb copy retains only in-frame clones and omits some. From that table come the V and J calls and clone size; the DNA was used to work out D and trimming. The repertoire includes over 90,000 clones, approximately 86% of them detected once, and roughly 13% sits in the top ten.

The sequenced sample consisted of peripheral blood. The chain carries TRBV7-9 and TRBJ1-4, with 7 bases aligning to TRBD1. This receptor was taken from a woman aged 55-69 years in a cohort sampled during active or convalescent COVID-19. CDR3 protein: CASSLVTGLNEKLFF. CDR3 nucleotides: TGTGCCAGCAGCTTAGTGACAGGGCTAAATGAAAAACTGTTTTTT.